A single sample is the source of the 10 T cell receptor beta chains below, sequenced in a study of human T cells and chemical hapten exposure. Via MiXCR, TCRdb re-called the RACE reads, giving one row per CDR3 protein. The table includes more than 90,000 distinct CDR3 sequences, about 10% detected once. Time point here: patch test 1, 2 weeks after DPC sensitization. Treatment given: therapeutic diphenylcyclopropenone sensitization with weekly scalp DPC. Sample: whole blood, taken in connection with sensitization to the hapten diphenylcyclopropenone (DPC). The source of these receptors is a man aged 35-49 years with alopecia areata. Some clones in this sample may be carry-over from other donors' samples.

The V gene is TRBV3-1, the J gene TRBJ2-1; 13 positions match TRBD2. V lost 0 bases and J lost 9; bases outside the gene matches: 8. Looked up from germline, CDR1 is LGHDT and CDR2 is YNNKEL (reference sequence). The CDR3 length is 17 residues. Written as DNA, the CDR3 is TGTGCCAGCAGCCAAGAAGGACTAGCGGGAGAACGTAGTGAGCAGTTCTTC. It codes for CASSQEGLAGERSEQFF.

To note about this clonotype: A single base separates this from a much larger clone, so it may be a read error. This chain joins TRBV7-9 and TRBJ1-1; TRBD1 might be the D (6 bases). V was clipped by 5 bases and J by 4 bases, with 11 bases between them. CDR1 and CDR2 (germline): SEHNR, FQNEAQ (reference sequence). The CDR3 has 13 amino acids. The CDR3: CASSQQGRTEAFF. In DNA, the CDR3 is TGTGCCAGCAGCCAACAGGGACGCACTGAAGCTTTCTTT. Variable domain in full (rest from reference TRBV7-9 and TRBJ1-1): DTGVSQNPRHKITKRGQNVTFRCDPISEHNRLYWYRQTLGQGPEFLTYFQNEAQLEKSRLLSDRFSAERPKGSFSTLEIQRTEQGDSAMYLCASSQQGRTEAFFGQGTRLTVV.

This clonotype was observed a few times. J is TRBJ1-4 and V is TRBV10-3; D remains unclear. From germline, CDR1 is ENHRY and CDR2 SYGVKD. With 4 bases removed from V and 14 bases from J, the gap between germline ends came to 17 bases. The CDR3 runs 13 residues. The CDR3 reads CAISGQLASGLFF. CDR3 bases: TGTGCCATCAGTGGGCAACTCGCTTCAGGTCTGTTTTTT.

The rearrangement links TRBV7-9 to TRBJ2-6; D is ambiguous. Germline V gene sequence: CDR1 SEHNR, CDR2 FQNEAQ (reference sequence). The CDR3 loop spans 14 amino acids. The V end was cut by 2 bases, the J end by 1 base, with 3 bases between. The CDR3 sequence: CASSLMSGANVLTF. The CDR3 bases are TGTGCCAGCAGCTTAATGTCTGGGGCCAACGTCCTGACTTTC. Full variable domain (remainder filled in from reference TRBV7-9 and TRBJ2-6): DTGVSQNPRHKITKRGQNVTFRCDPISEHNRLYWYRQTLGQGPEFLTYFQNEAQLEKSRLLSDRFSAERPKGSFSTLEIQRTEQGDSAMYLCASSLMSGANVLTFGAGSRLTVL.

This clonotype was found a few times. Written as DNA, the CDR3 is TGTGCTAGTGGTTTTTGGATAGGGGGCGGTTTGAATGAGCAGTTCTTC. Amino acids: CASGFWIGGGLNEQFF. The chain employs TRBV12-5 and TRBJ2-1; the match to TRBD1 covers 7 bases. The J segment lost 7 bases and the V segment lost 3 bases, leaving 12 bases of the junction unmatched. Germline CDR1 and CDR2: LGHNT and FRNRAP. The CDR3 consists of 16 residues.

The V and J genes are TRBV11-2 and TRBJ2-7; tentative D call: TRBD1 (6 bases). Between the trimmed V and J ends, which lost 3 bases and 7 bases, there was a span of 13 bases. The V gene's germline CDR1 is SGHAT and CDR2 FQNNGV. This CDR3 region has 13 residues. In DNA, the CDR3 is TGTGCCAGCAGCTTGAACAGGGTGCGGGAGCAGTACTTC. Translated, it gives CASSLNRVREQYF.

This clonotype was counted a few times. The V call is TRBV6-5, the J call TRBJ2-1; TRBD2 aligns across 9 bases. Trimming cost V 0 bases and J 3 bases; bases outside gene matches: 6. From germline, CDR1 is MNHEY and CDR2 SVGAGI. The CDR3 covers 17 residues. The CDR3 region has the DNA TGTGCCAGCAGTTACTCGCCCTTAGCGGGAGTCTACAATGAGCAGTTCTTC. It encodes CASSYSPLAGVYNEQFF.

CDR3 DNA: TGTGCCAGCAGCTTGATGCAGGGATTTGAAGCTTTCTTT. This encodes CASSLMQGFEAFF. V usage is TRBV7-3 and J usage is TRBJ1-1; weak D call: TRBD1 (5 bases). Deletions cut 3 bases from V and 7 bases from J, with 12 bases between. Germline V lookup: CDR1 SGHTA, CDR2 FQGTGA. This CDR3 is 13 amino acids long.

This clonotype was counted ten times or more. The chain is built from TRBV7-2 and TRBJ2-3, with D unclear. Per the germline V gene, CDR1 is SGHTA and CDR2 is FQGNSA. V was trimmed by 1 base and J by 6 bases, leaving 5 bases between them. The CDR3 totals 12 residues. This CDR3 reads CASSLGADTQYF. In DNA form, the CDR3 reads TGTGCCAGCAGCTTAGGGGCTGATACGCAGTATTTT.

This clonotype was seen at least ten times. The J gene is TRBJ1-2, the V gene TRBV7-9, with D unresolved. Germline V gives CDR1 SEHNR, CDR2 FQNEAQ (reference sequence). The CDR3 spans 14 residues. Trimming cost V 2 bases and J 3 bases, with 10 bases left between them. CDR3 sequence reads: CASSLSLLYYGYTF. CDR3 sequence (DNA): TGTGCCAGCAGCTTAAGTCTCCTCTACTATGGCTACACCTTC. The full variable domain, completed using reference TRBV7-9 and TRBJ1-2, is DTGVSQNPRHKITKRGQNVTFRCDPISEHNRLYWYRQTLGQGPEFLTYFQNEAQLEKSRLLSDRFSAERPKGSFSTLEIQRTEQGDSAMYLCASSLSLLYYGYTFGSGTRLTVV.